The 32 T cell receptor beta chains given below trace back to one sample, sequenced in a study of T cell repertoires in cytomegalovirus infection. Using its own MiXCR run on the reads, TCRdb lists one record per CDR3 protein. Counted here are about 240,000 distinct CDR3 sequences, about 5.9% occurring once; the ten biggest clones make up around 6.5%. Sequencing was carried out using PBMCs. These receptors all come from a human donor in good health (CMV status not recorded). Some clones in this sample may be carry-over from other donors' samples.

This clonotype was found many times. The rearrangement joins TRBV7-2 to TRBJ1-2, with 8 nucleotides matching TRBD1. CDR3 size: 15 residues. Germline V gene data show CDR1 as SGHTA and CDR2 as FQGNSA. V shed 5 bases and J 2 bases; nucleotides not matched to a gene: 7. CDR3 coding DNA: TGTGCCAGCAGCCGTACGGGACAGGAGAACTATGGCTACACCTTC. Protein sequence: CASSRTGQENYGYTF.

This clonotype was recorded many times. The V gene is TRBV12-3 or TRBV12-4, the J gene TRBJ1-3, with 7 bases identical to TRBD1. This CDR3 has 17 amino acids. V lost 2 bases and J lost 1; bases outside the gene matches: 8. This chain's CDR3 is CASSLSRQGNSGNTIYF. The CDR3, as DNA: TGTGCCAGCAGTTTAAGCCGACAGGGAAATTCTGGAAACACCATATATTTT.

This clonotype was observed at least ten times. The chain joins TRBV7-9 to TRBJ2-1; D gene uncertain. Germline CDR1 is SEHNR and CDR2 is FQNEAQ (reference sequence). This CDR3 region has 14 residues. V shed 4 bases and J shed 4 bases, with 11 bases lying between them. In DNA form, the CDR3 reads TGTGCCAGCAGCTCCCCCCGGTATTACAATGAGCAGTTCTTC. This translates into CASSSPRYYNEQFF.

Ten or more counts support this clonotype. The chain has TRBV6-2 or TRBV6-3 and TRBJ1-5, with D uncertain. Trimming cost V 7 bases and J 2 bases, with 24 bases left between them. The CDR3 is 18 residues long. Germline loops: CDR1 MNHEY, CDR2 SVGEGT. The CDR3 here is CASTTRRDGGFGNQPQHF. Here the CDR3 DNA reads TGTGCCAGCACCACCCGCCGGGATGGTGGTTTCGGCAATCAGCCCCAGCATTTT.

This clonotype was seen ten or more times. The chain combines TRBV7-2 with TRBJ1-2; no firm D call. V lost 4 bases, J lost 2 bases, and 11 bases lay in between. The CDR3 is made up of 14 amino acids. CDR1 SGHTA and CDR2 FQGNSA come from the germline V gene. The CDR3 DNA sequence: TGTGCCAGCAGCTCCTCAGCCCAGAACTATGGCTACACCTTC. Protein product: CASSSSAQNYGYTF.

The sample holds many counts of this clonotype. The CDR3 reads CASSQDGGASMKTQYF. The CDR3 DNA reads as TGTGCCAGCAGCCAAGATGGCGGGGCCTCTATGAAGACCCAGTACTTC. This chain links TRBV4-2 with TRBJ2-5, with D possibly being TRBD2 (6 bases). The ends were cut back, 0 bases at V and 6 bases at J, with 17 bases in the middle. Germline-derived CDR1 and CDR2 are LGHNA and YNFKEQ. The CDR3 consists of 16 residues.

This rearrangement joins TRBV7-2 to TRBJ1-3; a weak D match, TRBD1 (6 bases). The V gene lost 5 bases and the J gene lost 1 base, with 15 bases spanning the gap. The CDR3 has 16 amino acids. Per germline, CDR1 SGHTA and CDR2 FQGNSA. The CDR3 loop is CASSRTRGRSGNTIYF. DNA for the CDR3: TGTGCCAGCAGCCGGACCCGGGGGCGATCTGGAAACACCATATATTTT.

This clonotype was seen many times. The chain has TRBV12-3 or TRBV12-4 and TRBJ1-2; tentatively, D is TRBD1 (5 bases). This CDR3 has 15 residues. V lost 4 bases and J lost 5, with 17 bases in between. The chain's CDR3 is CASSYGSGAGYGYTF. CDR3 bases: TGTGCCAGCAGTTACGGATCTGGGGCGGGGTATGGCTACACCTTC.

This clonotype was found many times. The chain uses TRBV29-1 and TRBJ2-1, with D possibly being TRBD2 (5 bases). The CDR3 has 17 amino acids. Trimming took 0 bases from V and 4 from J, leaving 19 bases between them. CDR1 and CDR2 from the germline V gene are SQVTM and ANQGSEA. Here the CDR3 DNA reads TGCAGCGTTGAAGATGGGAAAGGCCCGGGGTTATACAATGAGCAGTTCTTC. Its protein product is CSVEDGKGPGLYNEQFF.

There are many counts of this clonotype. V gene TRBV7-9 combines with J gene TRBJ2-7, with D uncertain. The CDR3 has 13 residues. Trimming stripped 6 bases from V and 5 bases from J, with 14 bases between. The germline V gene encodes CDR1 SEHNR and CDR2 FQNEAQ (reference sequence). The CDR3 here is CASSYGVFDEQYF. The CDR3 nucleotides read TGTGCCAGCAGTTATGGGGTATTCGACGAGCAGTACTTC.

This clonotype appeared many times. V and J are TRBV6-2 or TRBV6-3 and TRBJ2-1, with D possibly TRBD2 on 5 matching bases. CDR3 size: 12 residues. Trimming removed 2 bases at V and 8 bases at J, with 7 bases between. Per germline, CDR1 MNHEY and CDR2 SVGEGT. CDR3 in DNA: TGTGCCAGCAGTTACCGGCGGGATGAGCAGTTCTTC. Amino acids: CASSYRRDEQFF.

This clonotype has a handful of counts. The chain joins TRBV2 to TRBJ2-7; the D is unclear. The CDR3 spans 15 residues. Germline lookup yields CDR1 SNHLY and CDR2 FYNNEI. V gave up 4 bases and J gave up 1 base, with 14 bases separating them. The DNA of the CDR3 is TGTGCCAGCAGTGTTTCGGCTCTTAGTTCCTACGAGCAGTACTTC. It encodes CASSVSALSSYEQYF.

This clonotype was recorded many times. This chain links TRBV12-3 or TRBV12-4 with TRBJ1-1; D may be TRBD1 (6 bases). The CDR3 runs to 15 residues. V shed 7 bases and J shed 2 bases, with 17 bases lying between them. Here the CDR3 DNA reads TGTGCCAGCAACCTCTCAGGGGCGGGAAACACTGAAGCTTTCTTT. Translated: CASNLSGAGNTEAFF.

This clonotype was recorded at least ten times. CDR3 sequence (DNA): TGTGCCAGCAGGACGGACGGCGGGGCGAACACTGAAGCTTTCTTT. Translating gives CASRTDGGANTEAFF. The chain recombines TRBV2 with TRBJ1-1; weak D call: TRBD1 (5 bases). There are 15 residues in the CDR3. The V gene lost 6 bases and the J gene lost 1 base, with 15 bases spanning the gap. The V gene's germline CDR1 is SNHLY and CDR2 FYNNEI.

In its sample, this clonotype was seen a few times. The chain links TRBV6-2 or TRBV6-3 to TRBJ2-7; D gene unclear. The CDR3 consists of 14 residues. Germline CDR1 MNHEY, CDR2 SVGEGT. Trimming left V 2 bases short and J 2 bases short, with 10 bases between. In DNA, the CDR3 is TGTGCCAGCAGTTACAGCCGGTTGACCTACGAGCAGTACTTC. The encoded protein is CASSYSRLTYEQYF.

The rearrangement uses TRBV5-6 and TRBJ1-5; tentative D call: TRBD1 (5 bases). CDR3 length: 15 residues. Germline values: CDR1 SGHDT, CDR2 YYEEEE. Between the trimmed V and J ends, which lost 2 bases and 3 bases, there was a span of 12 bases. The CDR3 DNA reads as TGTGCCAGCAGCTTTCCGGGACGGGACAATCAGCCCCAGCATTTT. It codes for CASSFPGRDNQPQHF.

The chain couples TRBV28 to TRBJ1-5; TRBD1 is a possible D gene (5 bases). The length of the CDR3 is 15 residues. V shed 3 bases and J shed 1 base, with 10 bases lying between them. The germline V gene encodes CDR1 MDHEN and CDR2 SYDVKM. The CDR3 bases are TGTGCCAGCAGTTTTGGGGGATTAAGCAATCAGCCCCAGCATTTT. This codes for CASSFGGLSNQPQHF.

V usage is TRBV20-1 and J usage is TRBJ1-1, with D possibly TRBD1 on 6 matching bases. Trimming pared 3 bases from V and 0 bases from J, leaving 11 bases between. This CDR3 contains 14 residues. Looked up from germline, CDR1 is DFQATT and CDR2 is SNEGSKA (reference sequence). The CDR3 bases are TGCAGTGCTAGGTTGGACAGACTGAACACTGAAGCTTTCTTT. Amino acids: CSARLDRLNTEAFF.

This clonotype has a count of ten or more. V usage is TRBV6-2 or TRBV6-3 and J usage is TRBJ1-1; tentative D call: TRBD1 (6 bases). V lost 2 bases and J 3 bases, leaving 10 bases between the germline ends. The CDR3 consists of 14 residues. Germline values: CDR1 MNHEY, CDR2 SVGEGT. The DNA of the CDR3 is TGTGCCAGCAGTTACGGGACACCGCACACTGAAGCTTTCTTT. Residues: CASSYGTPHTEAFF.

The V call is TRBV28, the J call TRBJ1-2; D not certain. Deletions cut 8 bases from V and 3 bases from J, with 13 bases between. The CDR3 covers 13 residues. The germline CDR1 and CDR2 sequences are MDHEN and SYDVKM. The CDR3 nucleotides are TGTGCCAGCCGAGGCGTGTCGGACTATGGCTACACCTTC. Its translation is CASRGVSDYGYTF.

This clonotype has ten or more counts. The V gene is TRBV7-9, the J gene TRBJ1-2; D call uncertain. Trimming cost V 1 base and J 4 bases, with 4 bases left between them. The CDR3 covers 12 residues. CDR1 is SEHNR and CDR2 is FQNEAQ in the germline V gene (reference sequence). The CDR3 nucleotides read TGTGCCAGCAGCTTAGAGAGCTATGGCTACACCTTC. Protein: CASSLESYGYTF.

This clonotype was observed many times. The chain carries TRBV28 and TRBJ2-7, with TRBD1 matching 10 bases. V lost 3 bases and J lost 4; bases outside the gene matches: 15. The CDR3 is made up of 18 amino acids. CDR1 and CDR2 (germline): MDHEN, SYDVKM. CDR3 bases: TGTGCCAGCAGTTTTCCCGTGCGTCGAGGACAGGGGGAGTACGAGCAGTACTTC. Translated, it gives CASSFPVRRGQGEYEQYF. The full variable domain, completed using reference TRBV28 and TRBJ2-7, is DVKVTQSSRYLVKRTGEKVFLECVQDMDHENMFWYRQDPGLGLRLIYFSYDVKMKEKGDIPEGYSVSREKKERFSLILESASTNQTSMYLCASSFPVRRGQGEYEQYFGPGTRLTVT.

This clonotype was picked up many times. This chain connects TRBV6-2 or TRBV6-3 to TRBJ1-2; the D gene is possibly TRBD1 (5 bases). CDR1 is MNHEY and CDR2 is SVGEGT in the germline V gene. This CDR3 spans 14 amino acids. The germline V and J ends were trimmed by 0 bases and 4 bases, with 9 bases remaining between them. CDR3 residues: CASSYSGRIYGYTF. The CDR3 DNA sequence: TGTGCCAGCAGTTACTCGGGACGGATCTATGGCTACACCTTC.

In its sample, this clonotype was seen many times. The gene calls are TRBV7-2 and TRBJ2-7, with TRBD1 identical over 11 bases. The junction had 10 bases not matched to a gene; V was cut back by 3 bases and J by 6 bases. This CDR3 has 16 amino acids. CDR1 is SGHTA and CDR2 is FQGNSA in the germline V gene. The CDR3 DNA reads as TGTGCCAGCAGCTTCAATTCCGGGACAGGGGGTACCGAGCAGTACTTC. This gives the protein CASSFNSGTGGTEQYF.

In its sample, this clonotype was seen many times. The chain has TRBV6-5 and TRBJ2-1; D is uncertain. In germline, CDR1 is MNHEY, CDR2 SVGAGI. The V gene lost 4 bases and the J gene lost 7 bases, with 17 bases spanning the gap. This CDR3 comprises 15 residues. CDR3 sequence: CASSSGIPPSNEQFF. CDR3 DNA: TGTGCCAGCAGTTCTGGTATTCCTCCTTCGAATGAGCAGTTCTTC.

This clonotype was seen at least ten times. This chain connects TRBV7-7 to TRBJ2-2; D possibly matches TRBD1 or TRBD2 (7 bases each). CDR3 size: 16 residues. Looked up from germline, CDR1 is SSHAT and CDR2 is FNYEAQ (reference sequence). V was shortened by 5 bases and J by 0 bases, with 13 bases between the two germline ends. The CDR3 region has the DNA TGTGCCAGCAGCCAGGGGGGGGTCGCGAACACCGGGGAGCTGTTTTTT. This encodes CASSQGGVANTGELFF.

This clonotype showed up many times. The chain recombines TRBV12-5 with TRBJ2-5, with 10 bases aligning to TRBD1. The V segment lost 0 bases and the J segment 0 bases; nucleotides outside the gene matches: 4. There are 17 residues in the CDR3. The germline V gene has CDR1 LGHNT and CDR2 FRNRAP. CDR3 sequence: CASGLVTGQGYQETQYF. As DNA, the CDR3 is TGTGCTAGTGGTTTGGTAACGGGACAGGGGTACCAAGAGACCCAGTACTTC.

This clonotype was found many times. As DNA, the CDR3 is TGTGCCAGCAGTTTAGCGATCGGTACGGATACGCAGTATTTT. Translation gives CASSLAIGTDTQYF. The rearrangement uses TRBV12-3 or TRBV12-4 and TRBJ2-3; D is ambiguous. The CDR3 has 14 residues. Trimming pared 0 bases from V and 6 bases from J, leaving 10 bases between.

This clonotype was counted many times. The chain carries TRBV7-2 and TRBJ2-7, with a weak D call TRBD2 (6 bases). The germline V gene encodes CDR1 SGHTA and CDR2 FQGNSA. Between the trimmed V and J ends, which lost 0 bases and 5 bases, there was a span of 17 bases. The CDR3 totals 16 residues. The CDR3 nucleotides are TGTGCCAGCAGCTTAGCCCTCGGGGCGGGGAGGAACGAGCAGTACTTC. Protein product: CASSLALGAGRNEQYF.

This clonotype showed up many times. V and J are TRBV7-2 and TRBJ2-2; possible D gene TRBD1, 6 bases. Per germline, CDR1 SGHTA and CDR2 FQGNSA. V was cut by 7 bases and J by 5 bases, with 20 bases left in between. The CDR3 has 16 amino acids. The CDR3 region is CASTPPNGGWTGELFF. The CDR3 DNA sequence: TGTGCCAGCACTCCCCCAAATGGGGGCTGGACCGGGGAGCTGTTTTTT.

The sample holds many counts of this clonotype. The rearrangement joins TRBV6-1 to TRBJ1-2, with 7 nucleotides matching TRBD1. The CDR3 has 12 amino acids. V was pared by 8 bases and J by 9 bases, with 9 bases of the junction left unmatched. Germline lookup yields CDR1 MNHNS and CDR2 SASEGT. The CDR3 here is CASGDSALRYTF. CDR3 bases: TGTGCCAGCGGGGACAGCGCCTTACGCTACACCTTC.

This clonotype has a handful of counts. V and J are TRBV29-1 and TRBJ2-2, with TRBD1 identical over 8 bases. CDR1 and CDR2 (germline): SQVTM, ANQGSEA. CDR3 size: 14 residues. V lost 4 bases and J lost 3; bases outside the gene matches: 4. CDR3 region: CSVARGQDTGELFF. The CDR3 bases are TGCAGCGTTGCCAGGGGGCAGGACACCGGGGAGCTGTTTTTT.